This T cell receptor beta chain derives from a study of T cell clones after liver transplantation. Notes on the study in general: Circulating graft-donor-reactive CD4 TCRbeta sequences fell significantly post-transplant in most of the 8 subjects.

The assay was immunoSEQ multiplex PCR, and TCRdb's table has in-frame clones only and misses some. The sample holds under 20,000 clones; approximately 92% are singletons and the top ten take about an eighth. Only a few counts were recorded for this clone. The antigen remains unidentified. The CDR3 runs to 14 residues. Per germline, CDR1 SGHRS and CDR2 YFSETQ. With V trimmed by 2 bases and J by 3 bases, 2 bases remained unmatched. Here the sequenced sample was CD8+ T cells from blood, taken 45 to 46 months after liver transplant. The receptor was derived from a human patient who received a liver transplant. Some T cells may have originated in the graft donor. The genes are TRBV5-1 and TRBJ2-7; 10 positions agree with TRBD1. In nucleotides, the CDR3 is TGCGCCAGCAGCTTCGACAGGGGGCGCTACGAGCAGTACTTC. Translation gives CASSFDRGRYEQYF.